The 9 T cell receptor beta chains below were found in one sample sequenced in a study of OX40 agonist ivuxolimab in advanced cancers. Profiling relied on immunoSEQ multiplex PCR, and the TCRdb table lists in-frame clones only, not all of them. The data contain over 55,000 clones, about 81% of them singletons. This specimen was CD4+ or CD8+ T cells sorted from blood, taken in a trial of the OX40 agonist ivuxolimab. The receptors shown here come from an adult with an advanced solid tumor such as melanoma, head and neck, liver or kidney cancer.

The chain links TRBV5-5 to TRBJ1-5; tentative D call: TRBD1 (6 bases). Germline V gene lookup returns CDR1 SGHKS and CDR2 YYEKEE (reference sequence). The CDR3 covers 17 residues. Trimming cost V 4 bases and J 0 bases, with 17 bases left between them. CDR3 nucleotide sequence: TGTGCCAGCAGCAGGCAGGGGCGAGAGTATAGCAATCAGCCCCAGCATTTT. Translation: CASSRQGREYSNQPQHF.

The chain has TRBV5-1 and TRBJ2-2, with 8 nucleotides matching TRBD1. CDR3 size: 15 residues. Germline assignment: CDR1 SGHRS and CDR2 YFSETQ. The V gene end was trimmed by 3 bases and the J gene end by 5 bases; junction bases not matched to a gene: 6. CDR3 in amino acids: CASSSAGQATGELFF. The CDR3 coding sequence is TGCGCCAGCAGCTCGGCGGGACAGGCAACCGGGGAGCTGTTTTTT.

A single count supports this clone. The chain has TRBV7-2 and TRBJ2-7; D gene uncertain. This CDR3 comprises 14 residues. Trimming took 4 bases from V and 2 from J, leaving 12 bases between them. Germline CDR1 is SGHTA and CDR2 is FQGNSA. CDR3 protein: CASSYHTLTYEQYF. DNA for the CDR3: TGTGCCAGCAGCTACCATACCTTAACCTACGAGCAGTACTTC.

The genes are TRBV9 and TRBJ1-2; weak D call: TRBD1 (6 bases). The CDR3 is 16 amino acids. Germline V gene lookup returns CDR1 SGDLS and CDR2 YYNGEE. Deletions cut 0 bases from V and 4 bases from J, with 16 bases between. The CDR3 loop is CASSVEARGWSYGYTF. The CDR3 DNA reads TGTGCCAGCAGCGTAGAGGCCAGGGGATGGTCCTATGGCTACACCTTC.

Turning to this clone: An end of the junction differs from the germline gene, which may be a read error. V gene TRBV7-9 combines with J gene TRBJ1-1; possibly TRBD1 for D (5 bases). The CDR3 spans 14 residues. CDR1 and CDR2 from the germline V gene are SEHNR and FQNEAQ (reference sequence). CDR3 bases: TGCGCCAGCAGCTACCGGGACTCCAACACTGAAGCTTTCTTT. It encodes CASSYRDSNTEAFF.

By share, this clone ranks as medium-sized. V is TRBV19 and J is TRBJ1-2; D ambiguous. Germline CDR1 reads LNHDA; CDR2 reads SQIVND (reference sequence). The V and J ends lost 6 bases and 0 bases respectively, with 8 bases between them. The CDR3 is 13 amino acids. The DNA for the CDR3 is TGTGCCAGTAGGCAGGATTCTAACTATGGCTACACCTTC. Translated: CASRQDSNYGYTF.

The count of this clone is one. The rearrangement uses TRBV7-2 and TRBJ1-5; D is perhaps TRBD1 (6 bases). Trimming stripped 1 base from V and 4 bases from J, with 14 bases between. Germline CDR1 reads SGHTA; CDR2 reads FQGNSA. The CDR3 covers 16 residues. Here the CDR3 reads CASSLVWSRGNQPQHF. CDR3 nucleotides: TGTGCCAGCAGCTTAGTGTGGTCCAGGGGAAATCAGCCCCAGCATTTT.

This rearrangement joins TRBV5-6 to TRBJ1-1, with 7 bases that match TRBD1. The CDR3 length is 18 residues. J gave up 4 bases and V 0 bases, and 15 bases lay outside the gene matches. CDR1 is SGHDT, CDR2 YYEEEE, per germline. CDR3: CASSLDRRGAYYGTEAFF. The CDR3 DNA reads TGTGCCAGCAGCTTGGATCGCAGGGGGGCCTACTATGGCACTGAAGCTTTCTTT. Full variable domain (rest looked up from reference TRBV5-6 and TRBJ1-1): DAGVTQSPTHLIKTRGQQVTLRCSPKSGHDTVSWYQQALGQGPQFIFQYYEEEERQRGNFPDRFSGHQFPNYSSELNVNALLLGDSALYLCASSLDRRGAYYGTEAFFGQGTRLTVV.

The V call is TRBV7-9, the J call TRBJ1-1; D unresolved. V dropped 5 bases and J dropped 2 bases, with 9 bases sitting between them. Germline V gives CDR1 SEHNR, CDR2 FQNEAQ (reference sequence). This CDR3 comprises 13 residues. CDR3 nucleotide sequence: TGTGCCAGCAGCGATAGGGAAAACACTGAAGCTTTCTTT. Translated: CASSDRENTEAFF.